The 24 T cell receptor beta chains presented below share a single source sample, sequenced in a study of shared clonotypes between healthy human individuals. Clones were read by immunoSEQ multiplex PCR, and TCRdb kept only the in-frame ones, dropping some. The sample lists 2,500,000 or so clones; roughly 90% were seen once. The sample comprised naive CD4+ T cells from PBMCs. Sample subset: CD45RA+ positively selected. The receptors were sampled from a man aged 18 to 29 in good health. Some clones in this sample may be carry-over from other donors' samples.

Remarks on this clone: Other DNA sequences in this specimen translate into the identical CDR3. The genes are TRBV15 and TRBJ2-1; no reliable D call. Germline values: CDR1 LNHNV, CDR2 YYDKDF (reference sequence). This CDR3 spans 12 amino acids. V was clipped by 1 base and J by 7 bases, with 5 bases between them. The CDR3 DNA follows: TGTGCCACCAGCAGAGGTGAGAATGAGCAGTTCTTC. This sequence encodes CATSRGENEQFF.

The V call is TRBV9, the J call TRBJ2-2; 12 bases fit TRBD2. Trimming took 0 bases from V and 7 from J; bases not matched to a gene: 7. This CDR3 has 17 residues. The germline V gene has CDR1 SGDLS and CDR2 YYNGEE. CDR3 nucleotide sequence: TGTGCCAGCAGCGTAGCTAGCGGGAGGGCCCAGGGCGGGGAGCTGTTTTTT. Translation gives CASSVASGRAQGGELFF.

The CDR3: CASSTYGTRDYGYTF. The CDR3 DNA sequence: TGTGCCAGCAGCACCTACGGGACGAGGGACTATGGCTACACCTTC. V gene TRBV5-6 combines with J gene TRBJ1-2; a possible D gene is TRBD1 (5 bases). Germline V gene data show CDR1 as SGHDT and CDR2 as YYEEEE. The CDR3 is made up of 15 amino acids. V shed 4 bases and J shed 3 bases, with 16 bases lying between them.

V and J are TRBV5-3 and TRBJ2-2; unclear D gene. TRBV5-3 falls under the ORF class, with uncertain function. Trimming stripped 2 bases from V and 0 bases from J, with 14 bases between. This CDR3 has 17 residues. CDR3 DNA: TGTGCCAGAAGCTTCAACTCCGTCCTCGCGAACACCGGGGAGCTGTTTTTT. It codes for CARSFNSVLANTGELFF.

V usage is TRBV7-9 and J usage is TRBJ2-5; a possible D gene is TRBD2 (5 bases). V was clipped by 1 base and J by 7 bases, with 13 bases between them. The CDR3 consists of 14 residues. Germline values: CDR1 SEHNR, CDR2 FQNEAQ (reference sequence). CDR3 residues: CASSLEVLGPTQYF. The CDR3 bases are TGTGCCAGCAGCTTAGAGGTACTAGGGCCGACCCAGTACTTC.

The CDR3: CASSLESSGRWGHYEQYF. CDR3 sequence (DNA): TGTGCCAGCAGCTTAGAATCTAGCGGGAGGTGGGGACACTACGAGCAGTACTTC. This sequence joins TRBV7-6 and TRBJ2-7, with TRBD2 matching 11 bases. The CDR3 is made up of 18 amino acids. Unmatched junction bases numbered 11, after V lost 1 base and J lost 3 bases. Germline V CDR1 and CDR2: SGHVS, FNYEAQ.

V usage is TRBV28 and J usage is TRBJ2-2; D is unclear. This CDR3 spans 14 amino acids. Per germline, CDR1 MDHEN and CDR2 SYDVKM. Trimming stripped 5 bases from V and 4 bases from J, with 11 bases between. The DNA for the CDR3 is TGTGCCAGCAGTACCCTGCCCCCCACCGGGGAGCTGTTTTTT. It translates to CASSTLPPTGELFF.

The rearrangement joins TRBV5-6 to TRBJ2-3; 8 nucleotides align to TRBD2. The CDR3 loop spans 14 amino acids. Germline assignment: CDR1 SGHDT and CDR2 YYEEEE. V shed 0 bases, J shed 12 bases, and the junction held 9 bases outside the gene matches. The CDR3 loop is CASSLAGGRPPQYF. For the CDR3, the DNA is TGTGCCAGCAGCTTGGCTGGCGGGAGGCCCCCCCAGTATTTT.

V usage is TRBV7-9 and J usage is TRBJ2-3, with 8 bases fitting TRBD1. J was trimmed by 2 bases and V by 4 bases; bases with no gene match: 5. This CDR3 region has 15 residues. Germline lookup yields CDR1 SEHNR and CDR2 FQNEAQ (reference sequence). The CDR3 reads CASSSGQALTDTQYF. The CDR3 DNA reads TGTGCCAGCAGCTCGGGACAGGCCCTCACAGATACGCAGTATTTT.

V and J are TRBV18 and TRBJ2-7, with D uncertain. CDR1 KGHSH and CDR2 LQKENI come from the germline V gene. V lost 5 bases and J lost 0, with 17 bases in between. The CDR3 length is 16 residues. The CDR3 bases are TGTGCCAGCTCATCGTTCTACGGCGCTAGCTCCTACGAGCAGTACTTC. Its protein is CASSSFYGASSYEQYF. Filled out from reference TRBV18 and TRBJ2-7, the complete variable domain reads NAGVMQNPRHLVRRRGQEARLRCSPMKGHSHVYWYRQLPEEGLKFMVYLQKENIIDESGMPKERFSAEFPKEGPSILRIQQVVRGDSAAYFCASSSFYGASSYEQYFGPGTRLTVT.

CDR3 sequence (DNA): TGCGCCAGCAGCCCCGACAGTACTTACGAGCAGTACTTC. Protein sequence: CASSPDSTYEQYF. The chain couples TRBV5-1 to TRBJ2-7; D is possibly TRBD1 (5 bases). The V gene's germline CDR1 is SGHRS and CDR2 YFSETQ. V lost 4 bases and J 4 bases, leaving 12 bases between the germline ends. The CDR3 covers 13 residues.

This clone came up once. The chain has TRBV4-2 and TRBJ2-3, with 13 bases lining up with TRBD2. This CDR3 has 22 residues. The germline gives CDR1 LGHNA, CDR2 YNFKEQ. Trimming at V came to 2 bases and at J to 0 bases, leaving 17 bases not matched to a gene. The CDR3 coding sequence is TGTGCCAGCAGCCAACCTGGGGCCGGGGGTAGGGGACTAGCGGGAAGCACAGATACGCAGTATTTT. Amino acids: CASSQPGAGGRGLAGSTDTQYF.

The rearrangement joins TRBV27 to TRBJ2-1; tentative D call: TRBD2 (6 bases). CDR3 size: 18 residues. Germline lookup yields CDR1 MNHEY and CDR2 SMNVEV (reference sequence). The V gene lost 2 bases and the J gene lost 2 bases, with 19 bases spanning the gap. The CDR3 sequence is CASSLHGPLARAYNEQFF. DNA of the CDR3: TGTGCCAGCAGTTTACACGGCCCACTAGCCCGGGCCTACAATGAGCAGTTCTTC.

CDR3 bases: TGCGCCAGCAGCTACCCTCCGGGACAGGGTTTCCACGAGCAGTACTTC. Amino acid sequence: CASSYPPGQGFHEQYF. The gene calls are TRBV5-1 and TRBJ2-7; TRBD1 aligns across 9 bases. Germline V gene data show CDR1 as SGHRS and CDR2 as YFSETQ. The CDR3 is 16 residues long. V dropped 3 bases and J dropped 5; count of bases not matched to a gene: 12.

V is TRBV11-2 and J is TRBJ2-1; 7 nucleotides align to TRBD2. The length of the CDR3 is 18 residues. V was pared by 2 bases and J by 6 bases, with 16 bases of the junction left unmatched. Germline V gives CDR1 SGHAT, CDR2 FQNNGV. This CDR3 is CASSLNYRGGSFVNEQFF. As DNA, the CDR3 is TGTGCCAGCAGCTTAAACTACCGAGGCGGGAGTTTTGTCAATGAGCAGTTCTTC.

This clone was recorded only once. DNA of the CDR3: TGTGCCAGCGTTGGACAGGGATTACCCGAGCAGTACTTC. This translates into CASVGQGLPEQYF. The genes are TRBV6-1 and TRBJ2-7; 8 nucleotides align to TRBD1. J gave up 6 bases and V 8 bases, and 9 bases lay outside the gene matches. This CDR3 comprises 13 residues. Germline V CDR1 and CDR2: MNHNS, SASEGT.

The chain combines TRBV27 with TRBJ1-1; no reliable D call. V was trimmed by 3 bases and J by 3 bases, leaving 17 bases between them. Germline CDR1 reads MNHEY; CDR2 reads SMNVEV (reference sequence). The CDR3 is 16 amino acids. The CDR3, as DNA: TGTGCCAGCAGTTTTCGGCAGCGTAACAGATACACTGAAGCTTTCTTT. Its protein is CASSFRQRNRYTEAFF.

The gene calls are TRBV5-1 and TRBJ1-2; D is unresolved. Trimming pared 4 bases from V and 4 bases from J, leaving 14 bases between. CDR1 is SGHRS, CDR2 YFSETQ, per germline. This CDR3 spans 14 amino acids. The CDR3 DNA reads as TGCGCCAGCAGCGAGGACCGAGCGGGCTATGGCTACACCTTC. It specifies CASSEDRAGYGYTF.

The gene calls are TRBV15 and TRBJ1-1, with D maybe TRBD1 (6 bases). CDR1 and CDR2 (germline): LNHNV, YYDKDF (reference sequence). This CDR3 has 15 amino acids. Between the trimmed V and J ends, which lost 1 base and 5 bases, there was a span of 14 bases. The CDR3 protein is CATSRGRRGATEAFF. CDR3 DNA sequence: TGTGCCACCAGCAGAGGGAGACGGGGGGCAACTGAAGCTTTCTTT.

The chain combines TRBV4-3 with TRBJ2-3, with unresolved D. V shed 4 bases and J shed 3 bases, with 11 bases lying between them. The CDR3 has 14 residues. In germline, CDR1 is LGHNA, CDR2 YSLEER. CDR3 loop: CASSRRSTTDTQYF. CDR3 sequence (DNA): TGCGCCAGCAGCCGCAGGAGTACTACAGATACGCAGTATTTT.

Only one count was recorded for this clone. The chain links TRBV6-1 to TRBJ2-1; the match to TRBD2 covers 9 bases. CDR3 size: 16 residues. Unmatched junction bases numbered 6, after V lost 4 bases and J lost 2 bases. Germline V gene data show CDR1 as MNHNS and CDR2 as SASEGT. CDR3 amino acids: CASSGSLAGTYNEQFF. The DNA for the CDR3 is TGTGCCAGCAGTGGGTCCCTAGCGGGAACCTACAATGAGCAGTTCTTC.

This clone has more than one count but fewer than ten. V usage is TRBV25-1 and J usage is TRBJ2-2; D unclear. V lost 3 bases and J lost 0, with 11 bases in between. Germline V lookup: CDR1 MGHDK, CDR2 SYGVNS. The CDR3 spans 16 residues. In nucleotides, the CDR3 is TGTGCCAGCAGTGATAGCCGGGCGCCGAACACCGGGGAGCTGTTTTTT. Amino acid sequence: CASSDSRAPNTGELFF.

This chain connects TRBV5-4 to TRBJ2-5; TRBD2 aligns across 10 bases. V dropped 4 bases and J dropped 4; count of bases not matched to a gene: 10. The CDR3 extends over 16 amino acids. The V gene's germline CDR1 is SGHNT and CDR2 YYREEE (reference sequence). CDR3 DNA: TGTGCCAGCAGCCGAACTTCTAGCGGGAGAAGAGAGACCCAGTACTTC. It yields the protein CASSRTSSGRRETQYF.

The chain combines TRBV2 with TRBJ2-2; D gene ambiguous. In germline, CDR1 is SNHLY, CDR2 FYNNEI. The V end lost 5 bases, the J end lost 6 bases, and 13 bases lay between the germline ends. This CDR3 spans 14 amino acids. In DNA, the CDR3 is TGTGCCAGCAGTTTTTCGGCGGTCGCCGGGGAGCTGTTTTTT. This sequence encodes CASSFSAVAGELFF.